The next 25 T cell receptor beta chains were all read from a single sample in a study of a mutant IDH1 vaccine in newly diagnosed glioma. Time point given: week 23, last vaccination. Vaccine doses each comprised 300 ug of mutant IDH1 20-mer peptide, with topical imiquimod. Profiled with immunoSEQ multiplex PCR; TCRdb holds only in-frame clones, not every one. The table shows 70,000 to 95,000 clones, with around 85% occurring only once. Antigen specificity for these receptors is unknown. This sample comprised PBMCs, obtained from a glioma patient whose treatment included an IDH1 peptide vaccine. All receptors come from a woman aged 45-65 years with glioma.

The chain uses TRBV18 and TRBJ1-4; D is unclear. The CDR3 sequence is 13 residues long. Germline lookup yields CDR1 KGHSH and CDR2 LQKENI. V lost 4 bases and J lost 7, with 10 bases in between. CDR3 residues: CASSQGLAEKLFF. The CDR3 DNA sequence: TGTGCCAGCTCACAGGGATTAGCTGAAAAACTGTTTTTT.

V and J are TRBV19 and TRBJ1-1, with D possibly TRBD1 on 6 matching bases. V shed 0 bases and J shed 5 bases, with 10 bases lying between them. CDR3 length: 14 amino acids. Germline-derived CDR1 and CDR2 are LNHDA and SQIVND (reference sequence). CDR3 sequence: CASSIDRGRTEAFF. The CDR3 bases are TGTGCCAGTAGTATAGATCGGGGGCGGACTGAAGCTTTCTTT.

Here the CDR3 reads CASSEFASGRNEQFF. The DNA of the CDR3 is TGTGCCAGCAGTGAATTCGCTAGCGGGAGAAATGAGCAGTTCTTC. The genes are TRBV6-1 and TRBJ2-1; TRBD2 matches at 10 bases. This CDR3 comprises 15 residues. Unmatched junction bases numbered 5, after V lost 2 bases and J lost 7 bases. Looked up from germline, CDR1 is MNHNS and CDR2 is SASEGT.

This chain links TRBV12-5 with TRBJ2-3, with D unresolved. This CDR3 spans 12 amino acids. Per germline, CDR1 LGHNT and CDR2 FRNRAP. Trimming took off 4 bases at V and 8 bases at J, with 10 bases between the two ends. The CDR3 DNA reads TGTGCTAGTGGTTCCACGATACGTACGCAGTATTTT. Amino acids: CASGSTIRTQYF.

The chain couples TRBV2 to TRBJ1-6; 9 nucleotides match TRBD1. Germline values: CDR1 SNHLY, CDR2 FYNNEI. Trimming removed 7 bases from V and 7 bases from J; junction bases left unmatched: 8. The CDR3 consists of 15 residues. The CDR3 region is CASNRQGGPNSPLHF. As DNA, the CDR3 is TGTGCCAGCAATAGACAGGGGGGTCCGAATTCACCCCTCCACTTT.

This chain joins TRBV7-2 and TRBJ2-2, with D possibly being TRBD2 (5 bases). CDR3 length equals 16 residues. Trimming shortened V by 5 bases and J by 2 bases, and 15 bases separated the two germline ends. CDR1 and CDR2 (germline): SGHTA, FQGNSA. For the CDR3, the DNA is TGTGCCAGCAGCAGATACCGGGAACCCAACACCGGGGAGCTGTTTTTT. This translates into CASSRYREPNTGELFF.

The rearrangement joins TRBV28 to TRBJ2-7; perhaps D is TRBD1 or TRBD2 (6 bases each). Trimming took 3 bases from V and 5 from J, leaving 17 bases between them. This CDR3 spans 15 amino acids. Germline V CDR1 and CDR2: MDHEN, SYDVKM. CDR3 nucleotide sequence: TGTGCCAGCAGTTTGGGGGGCCGGGGAGGACACGAGCAGTACTTC. This codes for CASSLGGRGGHEQYF.

The chain combines TRBV6-5 with TRBJ2-7, with 9 bases identical to TRBD2. Losses at the gene ends were 7 bases for V and 3 bases for J; bases not matched to a gene: 7. This CDR3 is built from 14 residues. Germline V CDR1 and CDR2: MNHEY, SVGAGI. The CDR3 bases are TGTGCCAGCAAAGGCGGGAGGGTGAGCTACGAGCAGTACTTC. This encodes CASKGGRVSYEQYF.

This clone showed up just once. The gene calls are TRBV7-9 and TRBJ2-5; 7 bases align to TRBD1. The CDR3 runs to 14 residues. Germline values: CDR1 SEHNR, CDR2 FQNEAQ (reference sequence). V shed 5 bases and J 1 base; nucleotides not matched to a gene: 4. The CDR3 here is CASSPQGTQETQYF. The CDR3 DNA is TGTGCCAGCAGCCCACAGGGGACCCAAGAGACCCAGTACTTC.

The rearrangement joins TRBV27 to TRBJ1-5; TRBD1 agrees at 8 bases. J was trimmed by 3 bases and V by 5 bases; bases with no gene match: 6. Germline lookup yields CDR1 MNHEY and CDR2 SMNVEV (reference sequence). CDR3 length equals 15 residues. The CDR3 DNA sequence: TGTGCCAGCAGTCCCGACAGGGGAGACAATCAGCCCCAGCATTTT. It encodes CASSPDRGDNQPQHF.

V and J are TRBV6-5 and TRBJ1-2; no clear D. The CDR3 sequence is 11 residues long. CDR1 MNHEY and CDR2 SVGAGI come from the germline V gene. The germline V and J ends were trimmed by 7 bases and 2 bases, with 5 bases remaining between them. In nucleotides, the CDR3 is TGTGCCAGCAATCGAAACTATGGCTACACCTTC. Translation: CASNRNYGYTF.

The chain uses TRBV13 and TRBJ1-6; D is possibly TRBD1 (6 bases). The CDR3 spans 14 residues. Between the trimmed V and J ends, which lost 5 bases and 6 bases, there was a span of 11 bases. Germline CDR1 reads PRHDT; CDR2 reads FYEKMQ (reference sequence). The DNA of the CDR3 is TGTGCCAGCAGCCTGACAGGCCTTAATTCACCCCTCCACTTT. It is translated as CASSLTGLNSPLHF.

This clone was counted once. The rearrangement uses TRBV30 and TRBJ2-1; possibly TRBD1 or TRBD2 for D (5 bases each). The length of the CDR3 is 14 residues. V was clipped by 2 bases and J by 2 bases, with 10 bases between them. Per the germline V gene, CDR1 is GTSNPN and CDR2 is SVGIG (reference sequence). CDR3 coding DNA: TGTGCCTGGAGTCATGGGGGAACCTACAATGAGCAGTTCTTC. As protein: CAWSHGGTYNEQFF.

This chain joins TRBV28 and TRBJ1-1; D uncertain. The CDR3 has 13 amino acids. Looked up from germline, CDR1 is MDHEN and CDR2 is SYDVKM. Deletions cut 4 bases from V and 4 bases from J, with 10 bases between. This CDR3 is CASSSTEGTEAFF. The CDR3 DNA is TGTGCCAGCAGTTCCACTGAAGGCACTGAAGCTTTCTTT.

The V and J genes are TRBV28 and TRBJ2-1, with TRBD2 identical over 15 bases. This CDR3 is built from 15 residues. Germline V gives CDR1 MDHEN, CDR2 SYDVKM. The ends lost 4 bases at V and 15 bases at J; junction bases unmatched: 10. Here the CDR3 reads CASSSAGLAGGKAFF. For the CDR3, the DNA is TGTGCCAGCAGTTCAGCGGGACTAGCGGGAGGTAAGGCGTTCTTC.

The V and J genes are TRBV27 and TRBJ1-6; unclear D gene. The CDR3 spans 15 residues. V lost 3 bases and J 5 bases, leaving 11 bases between the germline ends. Germline V gene data show CDR1 as MNHEY and CDR2 as SMNVEV (reference sequence). DNA of the CDR3: TGTGCCAGCAGTTTTCTGCGGGAGAATAATTCACCCCTCCACTTT. Protein sequence: CASSFLRENNSPLHF.

The chain couples TRBV27 to TRBJ2-7; maybe TRBD2 (6 bases). Germline-derived CDR1 and CDR2 are MNHEY and SMNVEV (reference sequence). Trimming shortened V by 6 bases and J by 0 bases, and 15 bases separated the two germline ends. This CDR3 comprises 15 residues. The CDR3 nucleotides are TGTGCCAGCAGCCCCACTAGCCTAAGCTCCTACGAGCAGTACTTC. It specifies CASSPTSLSSYEQYF.

The genes are TRBV28 and TRBJ2-3, with D hard to call. Germline CDR1 and CDR2: MDHEN and SYDVKM. V lost 6 bases and J lost 3, with 7 bases in between. The CDR3 covers 12 residues. CDR3 residues: CASSEQTDTQYF. The CDR3 nucleotides read TGTGCCAGCAGCGAGCAGACAGATACGCAGTATTTT.

The CDR3 DNA is TGTGCCAGCTCGTCCACAGGCTCCTACGAGCAGTACTTC. Translation: CASSSTGSYEQYF. The V gene is TRBV18, the J gene TRBJ2-7, with D tentatively TRBD1 (5 bases). Germline V gene data show CDR1 as KGHSH and CDR2 as LQKENI. The CDR3 sequence is 13 residues long. V was pared by 6 bases and J by 0 bases, with 9 bases between.

The chain uses TRBV10-3 and TRBJ2-1, with 7 bases matching TRBD1. The CDR3 runs to 12 residues. From germline, CDR1 is ENHRY and CDR2 SYGVKD. V gave up 8 bases and J gave up 5 bases; unmatched junction bases: 3. CDR3 sequence: CAIRDRDNEQFF. CDR3 coding DNA: TGTGCCATCCGGGACAGAGACAATGAGCAGTTCTTC.

The gene calls are TRBV6-6 and TRBJ2-5; D is unclear. The V end was cut by 0 bases, the J end by 1 base, with 6 bases between. This CDR3 contains 14 residues. The germline V gene encodes CDR1 MNHNY and CDR2 SVGAGI (reference sequence). The CDR3, as DNA: TGTGCCAGCAGTTACTCCCGGGTCCAAGAGACCCAGTACTTC. It yields the protein CASSYSRVQETQYF.

The chain has TRBV9 and TRBJ2-1, with D perhaps TRBD1 or TRBD2 (6 bases each). The V end lost 5 bases, the J end lost 9 bases, and 21 bases lay between the germline ends. This CDR3 comprises 15 residues. The germline V gene has CDR1 SGDLS and CDR2 YYNGEE. CDR3 nucleotide sequence: TGTGCCAGCAGTCCCGCCAGTTTACAGGGAGGTGAGCAGTTCTTC. Its protein is CASSPASLQGGEQFF.

The table lists this clone with a few counts. This chain uses TRBV18 with TRBJ1-3, with D unclear. The CDR3 is made up of 14 amino acids. CDR1 is KGHSH, CDR2 LQKENI, per germline. Trimming stripped 6 bases from V and 0 bases from J, with 9 bases between. CDR3 in DNA: TGTGCCAGCTCTGACGCCAGCTCTGGAAACACCATATATTTT. It specifies CASSDASSGNTIYF.

The rearrangement uses TRBV9 and TRBJ2-2; 8 positions agree with TRBD2. Germline assignment: CDR1 SGDLS and CDR2 YYNGEE. V shed 3 bases, J shed 6 bases, and the junction held 7 bases outside the gene matches. The CDR3 covers 15 residues. The CDR3 bases are TGTGCCAGCAGCGCCCACATCGGGAGGGCCGGGGAGCTGTTTTTT. This translates into CASSAHIGRAGELFF.

The chain couples TRBV19 to TRBJ1-1; 8 bases are a match to TRBD1. CDR1 is LNHDA and CDR2 is SQIVND in the germline V gene (reference sequence). The length of the CDR3 is 16 residues. With 1 base clipped from V and 2 bases from J, the junction kept 6 bases outside the gene matches. This chain's CDR3 is CASSIGGDRINTEAFF. The DNA for the CDR3 is TGTGCCAGTAGTATAGGGGGGGACAGGATAAACACTGAAGCTTTCTTT.